This TCR beta chain was identified in a study of blood T cell repertoires in COVID-19. Study overall: Samples representing acute and convalescent COVID-19 were sourced from the United States, Italy and Spain. Sources were T cells, B-cell-depleted T cells, or PBMCs; the material itself was cDNA or gDNA.

In the original analysis: Reference gene primer amplification gave nucleated cell count estimates. Using immunoSEQ multiplex PCR, the repertoire was profiled, and TCRdb retains in-frame clones only, with some absent. V, J and clone size reflect that table, while D and trimming were determined from the DNA. The sample gives 100,000 to 150,000 clones, approximately 74% of which show up once; more than 5% is in the top ten. V was trimmed by 0 bases and J by 3 bases, leaving 11 bases between them. The CDR3 runs 15 residues. Germline CDR1 reads MNHEY; CDR2 reads SVGAGI. What was sequenced was peripheral blood. The V and J genes are TRBV6-5 and TRBJ1-2; possibly TRBD1 for D (6 bases). This sequence was found in a man between 60 and 75 years old with acute or convalescent COVID-19. CDR3 region: CASSYSSQGHYGYTF. CDR3 DNA: TGTGCCAGCAGTTACTCTTCACAGGGCCACTATGGCTACACCTTC.